This TCR beta chain appears in the sequencing data of a study of T cells in Graves' hyperthyroidism and ophthalmopathy. Using RNA transcripts as the source, TCR beta CDR3 regions were amplified. The HTBI set primed first-round TCR CDR3 RT-PCR. From the multiplex PCR reads, TCRdb called clonotypes with MiXCR, one entry per CDR3 protein. The sample lists roughly 640,000 distinct CDR3 sequences; 16% were seen once. The CDR3 has 17 amino acids. Germline V gene data show CDR1 as MNHEY and CDR2 as SVGEGT. Trimming removed 8 bases from V and 1 base from J; junction bases left unmatched: 9. Patients having uncontrolled infection, another autoimmune disease, pregnancy or lactation were not included. Isolation of PBMCs was performed on about 10 ml fresh peripheral blood. At least ten counts were recorded for this clonotype.

Sequenced material: blood. The receptor was derived from a woman in her thirties or forties with Graves' ophthalmopathy. The J gene is TRBJ2-5, the V gene TRBV6-2 or TRBV6-3; 14 positions agree with TRBD2. The CDR3 is CASATAGTSGSQETQYF. The CDR3, as DNA: TGTGCCAGCGCGACCGCCGGGACTAGCGGGAGCCAAGAGACCCAGTACTTC.